Presented here are 27 T cell receptor beta chains from one specimen sequenced in a study of blood T cell repertoires in COVID-19. Assay: immunoSEQ multiplex PCR; the TCRdb copy retains only in-frame clones and omits some. The sample carries 150,000 to 200,000 clones, 90% recorded once. Sequences were obtained from peripheral blood. Receptor source: a man over 45 with acute or convalescent COVID-19.

Concerning this clone: Other DNA sequences within the sample encode an identical CDR3. This chain links TRBV27 with TRBJ2-7; weak D call: TRBD1 (5 bases). The V gene's germline CDR1 is MNHEY and CDR2 SMNVEV (reference sequence). The CDR3 spans 15 residues. V was cut by 2 bases and J by 0 bases, with 11 bases left in between. CDR3 sequence reads: CASSLRQGSSYEQYF. CDR3 sequence (DNA): TGTGCCAGCAGTTTAAGGCAGGGAAGCTCCTACGAGCAGTACTTC.

The V gene is TRBV30, the J gene TRBJ1-4, with D possibly matching TRBD1 (5 bases). This CDR3 contains 13 residues. Trimming stripped 1 base from V and 7 bases from J, with 10 bases between. CDR1 is GTSNPN and CDR2 is SVGIG in the germline V gene (reference sequence). Here the CDR3 DNA reads TGTGCCTGGAGTGGTCAGGGAGGTGAAAAACTGTTTTTT. It encodes CAWSGQGGEKLFF.

There are a few counts of this clone. V usage is TRBV28 and J usage is TRBJ1-6; D remains ambiguous. CDR1 and CDR2 (germline): MDHEN, SYDVKM. The CDR3 covers 16 residues. V lost 7 bases, J lost 4 bases, and 17 bases lay in between. As DNA, the CDR3 is TGTGCCAGCACCCCCAGGACTTCCTTTTATAATTCACCCCTCCACTTT. This gives the protein CASTPRTSFYNSPLHF.

With respect to this clone: The sample contains more than one DNA sequence encoding this CDR3. This rearrangement joins TRBV19 to TRBJ2-1, with 12 nucleotides matching TRBD2. Per the germline V gene, CDR1 is LNHDA and CDR2 is SQIVND (reference sequence). The CDR3 is made up of 13 amino acids. V was clipped by 8 bases and J by 5 bases; unmatched bases: 1. The CDR3 loop is CASRLAGDNEQFF. In DNA form, the CDR3 reads TGTGCCAGTCGACTAGCGGGAGACAATGAGCAGTTCTTC.

The chain combines TRBV28 with TRBJ2-7; D perhaps matches TRBD2 (7 bases). V lost 6 bases to trimming and J lost 1 base, with 13 bases between them. Germline CDR1 MDHEN, CDR2 SYDVKM. The CDR3 is 14 amino acids. CDR3 sequence reads: CASRKGGGSYEQYF. The CDR3 DNA is TGTGCCAGCAGGAAGGGAGGGGGGTCCTACGAGCAGTACTTC.

The gene calls are TRBV5-1 and TRBJ1-4, with D maybe TRBD1 (5 bases). The V end lost 5 bases, the J end lost 0 bases, and 14 bases lay between the germline ends. Per the germline V gene, CDR1 is SGHRS and CDR2 is YFSETQ. This CDR3 is built from 16 residues. The CDR3 DNA reads TGCGCCAGCAGTCGTCAGGGAATAGCAACTAATGAAAAACTGTTTTTT. Its protein product is CASSRQGIATNEKLFF. Full variable domain (rest looked up from reference TRBV5-1 and TRBJ1-4): KAGVTQTPRYLIKTRGQQVTLSCSPISGHRSVSWYQQTPGQGLQFLFEYFSETQRNKGNFPGRFSGRQFSNSRSEMNVSTLELGDSALYLCASSRQGIATNEKLFFGSGTQLSVL.

The J gene is TRBJ2-7, the V gene TRBV2; weak D call: TRBD1 (6 bases). The CDR3 totals 14 residues. V lost 6 bases to trimming and J lost 4 bases, with 16 bases between them. Looked up from germline, CDR1 is SNHLY and CDR2 is FYNNEI. This CDR3 is CASSLSDRTYEQYF. The CDR3 DNA follows: TGTGCCAGCAGCCTTTCCGACAGGACATACGAGCAGTACTTC.

This clone was detected only a few times. The chain has TRBV14 and TRBJ2-3; D perhaps matches TRBD2 (6 bases). The V end lost 3 bases, the J end lost 4 bases, and 14 bases lay between the germline ends. The CDR3 runs 15 residues. The germline V gene has CDR1 SGHDN and CDR2 FVKESK. The CDR3 DNA is TGTGCCAGCAGCCACTACGGGAGTGGCGCAGATACGCAGTATTTT. Its translation is CASSHYGSGADTQYF.

A single count supports this clone. The chain joins TRBV4-2 to TRBJ1-4; 7 bases match TRBD1. Unmatched junction bases numbered 9, after V lost 5 bases and J lost 6 bases. The CDR3 runs to 15 residues. Germline CDR1 reads LGHNA; CDR2 reads YNFKEQ. For the CDR3, the DNA is TGTGCCAGCAGCAGAAAAGACAGGGATTATGAAAAACTGTTTTTT. Translated, it gives CASSRKDRDYEKLFF.

V is TRBV10-3 and J is TRBJ2-5; TRBD1 might be the D (7 bases). This CDR3 has 13 amino acids. CDR1 and CDR2 (germline): ENHRY, SYGVKD. Trimming removed 4 bases at V and 4 bases at J, with 10 bases between. The CDR3 sequence: CAISGQGGETQYF. CDR3 sequence (DNA): TGTGCCATCAGTGGTCAGGGGGGAGAGACCCAGTACTTC.

The chain combines TRBV19 with TRBJ1-2, with 7 bases identical to TRBD1. V shed 7 bases and J 3 bases; nucleotides not matched to a gene: 8. Germline CDR1 reads LNHDA; CDR2 reads SQIVND (reference sequence). CDR3 length: 14 residues. The DNA of the CDR3 is TGTGCCAGTACTGTTGCAGGGGGTCACTATGGCTACACCTTC. Its protein is CASTVAGGHYGYTF.

The chain couples TRBV7-6 to TRBJ2-5; D perhaps matches TRBD1 (7 bases). The CDR3 is 18 amino acids. V was clipped by 5 bases and J by 5 bases, with 27 bases between them. Germline loops: CDR1 SGHVS, CDR2 FNYEAQ. The CDR3 DNA follows: TGTGCCAGCAGCACCCACCCGCGGGACAGTTGGGTCCGGGAGACCCAGTACTTC. The encoded protein is CASSTHPRDSWVRETQYF.

V and J are TRBV4-3 and TRBJ1-2, with 10 nucleotides matching TRBD1. This CDR3 is 15 amino acids long. Per the germline V gene, CDR1 is LGHNA and CDR2 is YSLEER. V trimming: 3 bases; J trimming: 5 bases; junction bases outside the gene matches: 6. DNA of the CDR3: TGCGCCAGCAGCCAGGAGGGGACAGGGGATTATGGCTACACCTTC. Its translation: CASSQEGTGDYGYTF.

The chain recombines TRBV5-5 with TRBJ2-7; D gene unclear. CDR1 is SGHKS and CDR2 is YYEKEE in the germline V gene (reference sequence). V lost 0 bases and J lost 4, with 8 bases in between. This CDR3 contains 13 residues. The CDR3 region has the DNA TGTGCCAGCAGCTTGGCCTATTTGTACGAGCAGTACGTC. Residues: CASSLAYLYEQYV.

The J gene is TRBJ2-2, the V gene TRBV27; 8 positions match TRBD2. The CDR3 extends over 18 amino acids. The V segment lost 2 bases and the J segment 4 bases; nucleotides outside the gene matches: 12. Germline lookup yields CDR1 MNHEY and CDR2 SMNVEV (reference sequence). The CDR3 sequence: CASSLKVGGGSPTGELFF. CDR3 in DNA: TGTGCCAGCAGTTTAAAGGTGGGCGGGGGGTCCCCCACCGGGGAGCTGTTTTTT.

This rearrangement joins TRBV28 to TRBJ1-1; the D gene is possibly TRBD1 (5 bases). V was pared by 6 bases and J by 8 bases, with 10 bases between. The CDR3 is made up of 11 amino acids. Germline assignment: CDR1 MDHEN and CDR2 SYDVKM. CDR3 nucleotides: TGTGCCAGCAGGCCGGGGGGAGAAGCTTTCTTT. Its translation: CASRPGGEAFF.

This clone has a handful of counts. The V call is TRBV7-3, the J call TRBJ2-7; 9 bases are shared with TRBD2. The CDR3 loop spans 16 amino acids. CDR1 and CDR2 from the germline V gene are SGHTA and FQGTGA. V gave up 2 bases and J gave up 3 bases; unmatched junction bases: 8. The CDR3 loop is CASSLAGGSGSYEQYF. The CDR3 DNA reads as TGTGCCAGCAGCTTAGCCGGCGGTAGCGGGAGCTACGAGCAGTACTTC.

This clone was observed a few times. The chain links TRBV7-9 to TRBJ2-1; D perhaps matches TRBD1 (6 bases). Germline V gives CDR1 SEHNR, CDR2 FQNEAQ (reference sequence). The CDR3 runs 17 residues. The ends were cut back, 3 bases at V and 7 bases at J, with 22 bases in the middle. CDR3 sequence (DNA): TGTGCCAGCAGCTTGGCAGGGGCAGGGTGGACAAAAAATGAGCAGTTCTTC. Encoded protein: CASSLAGAGWTKNEQFF.

The count of this clone is one. This chain joins TRBV30 and TRBJ2-5; D might be TRBD2 (6 bases). The CDR3 is made up of 13 amino acids. V gave up 8 bases and J gave up 3 bases, with 16 bases separating them. In germline, CDR1 is GTSNPN, CDR2 SVGIG (reference sequence). The CDR3 is CAGHRDWKETQYF. DNA of the CDR3: TGTGCCGGACACCGGGACTGGAAAGAGACCCAGTACTTC.

The chain uses TRBV7-9 and TRBJ2-5, with a possible D match to TRBD1 (6 bases). The ends were cut back, 5 bases at V and 2 bases at J, with 9 bases in the middle. There are 13 residues in the CDR3. CDR1 and CDR2 from the germline V gene are SEHNR and FQNEAQ (reference sequence). In nucleotides, the CDR3 is TGTGCCAGCAGCCAAACAGGGCAAGAGACCCAGTACTTC. It specifies CASSQTGQETQYF. Complete variable domain (other parts from reference TRBV7-9 and TRBJ2-5): DTGVSQNPRHKITKRGQNVTFRCDPISEHNRLYWYRQTLGQGPEFLTYFQNEAQLEKSRLLSDRFSAERPKGSFSTLEIQRTEQGDSAMYLCASSQTGQETQYFGPGTRLLVL.

The chain joins TRBV15 to TRBJ1-6; 8 bases map to TRBD1. Germline V gene data show CDR1 as LNHNV and CDR2 as YYDKDF (reference sequence). The junction had 8 bases not matched to a gene; V was cut back by 5 bases and J by 5 bases. The CDR3 has 16 amino acids. In DNA, the CDR3 is TGTGCCACCAGCGTCGGACAGGGTTTCGATAATTCACCCCTCCACTTT. Its translation is CATSVGQGFDNSPLHF.

The chain links TRBV7-2 to TRBJ2-1, with D perhaps matching TRBD1 (5 bases). Germline V gene lookup returns CDR1 SGHTA and CDR2 FQGNSA. V lost 1 base to trimming and J lost 8 bases, with 15 bases between them. The CDR3 covers 15 residues. CDR3 in amino acids: CASSLGIQGTHEQFF. The CDR3 DNA reads TGTGCCAGCAGCTTAGGTATCCAGGGTACCCATGAGCAGTTCTTC.

The CDR3: CASSQGPRGNEKLFF. The CDR3 region has the DNA TGCGCCAGCAGCCAAGGACCCAGAGGGAATGAAAAACTGTTTTTT. The chain carries TRBV4-3 and TRBJ1-4; D uncertain. Germline lookup yields CDR1 LGHNA and CDR2 YSLEER. This CDR3 contains 15 residues. Trimming shortened V by 1 base and J by 5 bases, and 11 bases separated the two germline ends.

This sequence joins TRBV7-2 and TRBJ2-5; no firm D call. V was shortened by 0 bases and J by 3 bases, with 17 bases between the two germline ends. CDR1 is SGHTA and CDR2 is FQGNSA in the germline V gene. The CDR3 spans 17 residues. The CDR3 loop is CASSLAPPGAQKETQYF. The CDR3 DNA reads as TGTGCCAGCAGCTTAGCCCCCCCCGGTGCACAGAAAGAGACCCAGTACTTC.

This chain connects TRBV18 to TRBJ1-2, with a weak D call TRBD1 (5 bases). The CDR3 sequence is 13 residues long. Germline V CDR1 and CDR2: KGHSH, LQKENI. V gave up 6 bases and J gave up 4 bases, with 12 bases separating them. The CDR3 region has the DNA TGTGCCAGCTCCGGGGGGGAAGTCTATGGCTACACCTTC. Translation gives CASSGGEVYGYTF.

This rearrangement joins TRBV7-9 to TRBJ2-7, with 13 nucleotides matching TRBD2. CDR3 size: 15 residues. Germline V lookup: CDR1 SEHNR, CDR2 FQNEAQ (reference sequence). Trimming cost V 3 bases and J 3 bases; bases outside gene matches: 2. CDR3 protein: CASSFGTSGVYEQYV. In DNA, the CDR3 is TGTGCCAGCAGCTTCGGGACTAGCGGGGTCTACGAGCAGTACGTC.

This clone was detected only once. The CDR3 DNA sequence: TGTGCCAGCAGCTTGGTTTATTCGGGAGGATTGAACACTGAAGCTTTCTTT. This gives the protein CASSLVYSGGLNTEAFF. This rearrangement joins TRBV5-6 to TRBJ1-1; D not resolved. Germline loops: CDR1 SGHDT, CDR2 YYEEEE. V was shortened by 0 bases and J by 0 bases, with 15 bases between the two germline ends. The CDR3 loop spans 17 amino acids.